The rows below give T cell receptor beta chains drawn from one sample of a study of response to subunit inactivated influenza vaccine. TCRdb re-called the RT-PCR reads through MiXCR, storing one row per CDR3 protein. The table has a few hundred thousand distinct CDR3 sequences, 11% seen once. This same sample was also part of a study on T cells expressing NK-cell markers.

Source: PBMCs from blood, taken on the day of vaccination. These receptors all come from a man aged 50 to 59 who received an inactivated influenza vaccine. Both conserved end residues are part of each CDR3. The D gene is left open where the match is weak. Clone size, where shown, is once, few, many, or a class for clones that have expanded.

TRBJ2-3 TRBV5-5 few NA TGTGCCAGCAGCCTAGAGCGGTCCACAGATACGCAGTATTTT CASSLERSTDTQYF
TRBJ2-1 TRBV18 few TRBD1 TGTGCCAGCTCCGCCGGGACAGGGTCCTACAATGAGCAGTTCTTC CASSAGTGSYNEQFF
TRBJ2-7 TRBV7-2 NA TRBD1 TGTGCCAGCAGTCTAACCCGGGACAGGGGGATTTACGAGCAGTACTTC CASSLTRDRGIYEQYF
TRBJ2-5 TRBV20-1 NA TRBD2 TGCAGTGCTAGAGTCGGGGGGGAAAAGACCCAGTACTTC CSARVGGEKTQYF
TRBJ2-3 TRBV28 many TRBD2 TGTGCCAGCACGGAGGCTAGCGGGAACACAGATACGCAGTATTTT CASTEASGNTDTQYF
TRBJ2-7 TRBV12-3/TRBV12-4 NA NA TGTGCCAGCAGTTTGAGTAGCGGCATCTACGAGCAGTACTTC CASSLSSGIYEQYF
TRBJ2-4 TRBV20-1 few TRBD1 TGCAGTGCTAGAGATCTCCCAGGGGGCATTCAGTACTTC CSARDLPGGIQYF
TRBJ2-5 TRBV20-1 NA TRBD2 TGCAGTGCCTGGACTAGCGGAAAAGAGACCCAGTACTTC CSAWTSGKETQYF
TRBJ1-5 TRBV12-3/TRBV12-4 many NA TGTGCCAGCAGTTGGGCAGGCAACGGACAGCCCCAGCATTTT CASSWAGNGQPQHF
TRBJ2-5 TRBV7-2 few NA TGTGCCAGCAGCTTAATACAGGGAGAGACCCAGTACTTC CASSLIQGETQYF
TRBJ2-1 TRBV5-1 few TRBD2 TGCGCCAGCAGGGGACTAGCGGGAGTCAATGAGCAGTTCTTC CASRGLAGVNEQFF
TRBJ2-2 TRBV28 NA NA TGTGCCAGCAGTTTGGTGTACCCAGGCCCGAACACCGGGGAGCTGTTTTTT CASSLVYPGPNTGELFF
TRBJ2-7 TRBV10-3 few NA TGTGCCTCGGGGGCGAATTACGAGCAGTACTTC CASGANYEQYF
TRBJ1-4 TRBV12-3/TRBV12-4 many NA TGTGCCAGCAGTTTCAGCGGTGAAAAACTGTTTTTT CASSFSGEKLFF
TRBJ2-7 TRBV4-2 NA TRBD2 TGTGCCAGCAGCCAAGCTGGCCCTAGCGGGAATTACGAGCAGTACTTC CASSQAGPSGNYEQYF
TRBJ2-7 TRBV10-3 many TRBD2 TGTGCCATCAGGGCCGGGACTAGAGTTGGCGAGCAGTACTTC CAIRAGTRVGEQYF
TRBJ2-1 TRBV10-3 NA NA TGTGCCACCGTCCCTACCTACTCCTACAATGAGCAGTTCTTC CATVPTYSYNEQFF
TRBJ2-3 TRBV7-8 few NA TGTGCCAGCAGCTCCTACCGGGACTTGAATACGCAGTATTTT CASSSYRDLNTQYF
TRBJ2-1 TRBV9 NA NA TGTGCCAGCAGCGTTGGTAGCCCCAGCAATGAGCAGTTCTTC CASSVGSPSNEQFF
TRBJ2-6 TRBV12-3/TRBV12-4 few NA TGTGCCAGCGGCCCGTCCGGGGCCAACGTCCTGACTTTC CASGPSGANVLTF
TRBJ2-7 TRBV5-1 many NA TGCGCCAGCAGCTTATTGGCGAGCTCGTCCTACGAGCAGTACTTC CASSLLASSSYEQYF
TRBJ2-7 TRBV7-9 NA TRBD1 TGTGCCAGCAGCTTATGGGACAGGGGGCTGTACGAGCAGTACTTC CASSLWDRGLYEQYF
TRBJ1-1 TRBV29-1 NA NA TGCAGCGCTGCCGTCGGGGTCAGCACTGAAGCTTTCTTT CSAAVGVSTEAFF